This TCR beta chain comes out of a study of blood T cell repertoires in COVID-19. Data came from immunoSEQ multiplex PCR; TCRdb stores just in-frame clones and leaves some out. The sample includes 110,000 or so clones, more than 70% of them seen just once. The ends were cut back, 4 bases at V and 8 bases at J, with 21 bases in the middle. Germline V lookup: CDR1 SGDLS, CDR2 YYNGEE. The CDR3 covers 15 residues. This receptor was identified in a woman in her sixties or seventies who had recovered from COVID-19. The chain couples TRBV9 to TRBJ1-1; D call uncertain. The sequenced sample consisted of peripheral blood. CDR3 nucleotides: TGTGCCAGCAGCCCCCCTTTCGTGTCTACCCCCGAAGCTTTCTTT. Translated, it gives CASSPPFVSTPEAFF.